These 2 T cell receptor beta chains were sequenced from one sample in a study of cytomegalovirus exposure and HLA in healthy donors. 60 Vbeta and 13 Jbeta primers were used in PCR. Generated by immunoSEQ multiplex PCR, the TCRdb table keeps only in-frame clones and is missing some. The sample shows 300,000 or so clones, roughly four fifths of them seen only once. Sequencing was carried out using PBMCs. These receptors all come from a woman in her forties in good health and CMV-seropositive.

The chain uses TRBV5-4 and TRBJ2-1, with TRBD2 as a possible D gene (7 bases). The CDR3 is 14 amino acids. CDR1 SGHNT and CDR2 YYREEE come from the germline V gene (reference sequence). Trimming took 3 bases from V and 10 from J, leaving 17 bases between them. This CDR3 reads CASSSGAGVWEQFF. In nucleotides, the CDR3 is TGTGCCAGCAGCTCGGGGGCGGGGGTGTGGGAGCAGTTCTTC.

The chain combines TRBV6-5 with TRBJ2-1, with 9 bases that match TRBD2. With 0 bases clipped from V and 3 bases from J, the junction kept 0 bases outside the gene matches. This CDR3 is 15 amino acids long. Germline values: CDR1 MNHEY, CDR2 SVGAGI. The CDR3 DNA is TGTGCCAGCAGTTACTCGACTAGCGGCTACAATGAGCAGTTCTTC. Amino acid sequence: CASSYSTSGYNEQFF.